A single sample is the source of the 15 T cell receptor beta chains below, sequenced in a study of blood T cell repertoires in COVID-19. The repertoire was sequenced with immunoSEQ multiplex PCR; TCRdb's copy has only in-frame clones and lacks some. The table has fewer than 200,000 clones, around 84% seen once; the top ten hold under 4%. Sample: PBMCs or T cells enriched from blood (not recorded which). These receptors were obtained from a woman aged 30 to 39 who had been exposed to COVID-19.

The V call is TRBV7-9, the J call TRBJ2-7; 10 positions agree with TRBD1. This CDR3 is built from 13 residues. Germline trimming cut 4 bases from V and 5 bases from J; bases unmatched to any gene: 2. Germline V lookup: CDR1 SEHNR, CDR2 FQNEAQ (reference sequence). CDR3 loop: CASSWTGGDEQYF. Written as DNA, the CDR3 is TGTGCCAGCAGCTGGACAGGGGGTGACGAGCAGTACTTC. The variable domain in full, completed from reference TRBV7-9 and TRBJ2-7, reads DTGVSQNPRHKITKRGQNVTFRCDPISEHNRLYWYRQTLGQGPEFLTYFQNEAQLEKSRLLSDRFSAERPKGSFSTLEIQRTEQGDSAMYLCASSWTGGDEQYFGPGTRLTVT.

This clone has just one count. The genes are TRBV18 and TRBJ1-6, with TRBD1 identical over 7 bases. The CDR3 is 15 residues long. V lost 6 bases and J lost 7; bases outside the gene matches: 9. CDR1 is KGHSH, CDR2 LQKENI, per germline. The CDR3 here is CASSQGQVANSPLHF. CDR3 in DNA: TGTGCCAGCTCTCAAGGACAGGTCGCCAATTCACCCCTCCACTTT.

CDR3 DNA sequence: TGTGCCAGCAGTTACCTCGGGGCGGGGAATTCACCCCTCCACTTT. Translating it yields CASSYLGAGNSPLHF. This chain joins TRBV6-5 and TRBJ1-6, with TRBD1 as a possible D gene (5 bases). Germline V CDR1 and CDR2: MNHEY, SVGAGI. This CDR3 is 15 amino acids long. Trimming removed 2 bases from V and 7 bases from J, with 12 bases in between.

This chain links TRBV14 with TRBJ2-3; TRBD1 might be the D (6 bases). This CDR3 has 16 residues. In germline, CDR1 is SGHDN, CDR2 FVKESK. V was cut by 4 bases and J by 6 bases, with 20 bases left in between. CDR3 region: CASSLLLQGNLDTQYF. The CDR3 DNA sequence: TGTGCCAGCAGCCTACTCCTTCAGGGGAACCTTGATACGCAGTATTTT. The full variable domain, rest sourced from reference TRBV14 and TRBJ2-3, is EAGVTQFPSHSVIEKGQTVTLRCDPISGHDNLYWYRRVMGKEIKFLLHFVKESKQDESGMPNNRFLAERTGGTYSTLKVQPAELEDSGVYFCASSLLLQGNLDTQYFGPGTRLTVL.

This rearrangement joins TRBV7-9 to TRBJ1-6; no clear D. The germline V and J ends were trimmed by 5 bases and 7 bases, with 12 bases remaining between them. From germline, CDR1 is SEHNR and CDR2 FQNEAQ (reference sequence). The CDR3 has 14 amino acids. The CDR3 spells CASSPTSGNSPLHF. In nucleotides, the CDR3 is TGTGCCAGCAGCCCAACCTCGGGGAATTCACCCCTCCACTTT.

The chain combines TRBV12-2 with TRBJ1-4; the table calls TRBD1, which could not be checked here. TRBV12-2 is designated a pseudogene. There are 17 residues in the CDR3. CDR3 residues: CASRPNVWGPSNEKLFF. The CDR3 DNA reads TGTGCAAGTCGCCCTAATGTATGGGGGCCCTCTAATGAAAAACTGTTTTTT.

This clone was recorded once. The chain couples TRBV5-1 to TRBJ1-2; no reliable D call. Trimming took off 0 bases at V and 5 bases at J, with 5 bases between the two ends. This CDR3 has 12 amino acids. From germline, CDR1 is SGHRS and CDR2 YFSETQ. The CDR3 spells CASSLAGYGYTF. The CDR3 bases are TGCGCCAGCAGCTTGGCGGGGTATGGCTACACCTTC.

The sample holds one count of this clone. This rearrangement joins TRBV6-5 to TRBJ1-5; TRBD1 might be the D (6 bases). Germline V lookup: CDR1 MNHEY, CDR2 SVGAGI. CDR3 length equals 15 residues. Trimming pared 6 bases from V and 2 bases from J, leaving 14 bases between. The CDR3 loop reads CASRQQGFGNQPQHF. The DNA of the CDR3 is TGTGCCAGCAGGCAACAGGGATTCGGCAATCAGCCCCAGCATTTT.

This clone turned up a few times. The chain uses TRBV6-2 or TRBV6-3 and TRBJ1-1; unclear D gene. Trimming removed 4 bases from V and 4 bases from J, with 4 bases in between. The CDR3 length is 11 residues. Germline CDR1 reads MNHEY; CDR2 reads SVGEGT. The CDR3 DNA is TGTGCCAGCAGTTTTAGCACTGAAGCTTTCTTT. Translation: CASSFSTEAFF.

CDR3 in amino acids: CASSSLAGSTDTQYF. The CDR3 nucleotides read TGTGCCAGCTCGTCGCTAGCGGGAAGCACAGATACGCAGTATTTT. The gene calls are TRBV18 and TRBJ2-3; TRBD2 agrees at 9 bases. V trimming: 6 bases; J trimming: 0 bases; junction bases outside the gene matches: 4. CDR3 length: 15 residues. Germline CDR1 and CDR2: KGHSH and LQKENI.

CDR3: CSVGAVTNEKLFF. The CDR3 DNA sequence: TGCAGCGTTGGGGCTGTTACTAATGAAAAACTGTTTTTT. The chain carries TRBV29-1 and TRBJ1-4; D ambiguous. The CDR3 runs to 13 residues. V was cut by 4 bases and J by 2 bases, with 8 bases left in between. From germline, CDR1 is SQVTM and CDR2 ANQGSEA.

The rearrangement joins TRBV30 to TRBJ1-1, with D perhaps matching TRBD1 (5 bases). Trimming stripped 0 bases from V and 5 bases from J, with 13 bases between. This CDR3 comprises 14 residues. CDR1 is GTSNPN and CDR2 is SVGIG in the germline V gene (reference sequence). Written as DNA, the CDR3 is TGTGCCTGGAGTGTGGGGAGGGGTAGTACTGAAGCTTTCTTT. Translating it yields CAWSVGRGSTEAFF.

V usage is TRBV7-9 and J usage is TRBJ2-7; weak D call: TRBD2 (6 bases). The V gene lost 1 base and the J gene lost 2 bases, with 12 bases spanning the gap. Per germline, CDR1 SEHNR and CDR2 FQNEAQ (reference sequence). This CDR3 has 15 amino acids. The CDR3, as DNA: TGTGCCAGCAGCTTAGATGGGGGGAACACCTACGAGCAGTACTTC. Protein: CASSLDGGNTYEQYF. Based on the CDR3 plus reference TRBV7-9 and TRBJ2-7, the full variable domain is DTGVSQNPRHKITKRGQNVTFRCDPISEHNRLYWYRQTLGQGPEFLTYFQNEAQLEKSRLLSDRFSAERPKGSFSTLEIQRTEQGDSAMYLCASSLDGGNTYEQYFGPGTRLTVT.

The chain is built from TRBV27 and TRBJ2-1; 8 bases are shared with TRBD2. CDR3 length: 13 residues. CDR1 and CDR2 from the germline V gene are MNHEY and SMNVEV (reference sequence). V lost 7 bases to trimming and J lost 6 bases; unmatched junction nucleotides: 5. CDR3 nucleotide sequence: TGTGCCAGCACTGACGGGGGGGCCAATGAGCAGTTCTTC. Translation: CASTDGGANEQFF.

The chain carries TRBV10-3 and TRBJ2-5; 12 bases line up with TRBD2. CDR3 size: 15 residues. The V and J ends lost 9 bases and 4 bases, in that order; junction bases with no gene match: 9. Germline values: CDR1 ENHRY, CDR2 SYGVKD. The CDR3 DNA is TGTGCCATGAGGACTAGCGGGGAAAGTCGAGAGACCCAGTACTTC. This encodes CAMRTSGESRETQYF.